The next 16 T cell receptor beta chains were all read from a single sample in a study of blood T cell repertoires in COVID-19. Generated by immunoSEQ multiplex PCR, the TCRdb table keeps only in-frame clones and is missing some. The sample shows around 300,000 clones, roughly 90% of them seen only once. What was sequenced was peripheral blood. These receptors all come from a woman between 50 and 59 years old with active or convalescent COVID-19.

The rearrangement joins TRBV6-6 to TRBJ1-1, with D tentatively TRBD1 (6 bases). This CDR3 has 13 amino acids. The V end lost 6 bases, the J end lost 12 bases, and 20 bases lay between the germline ends. Germline V CDR1 and CDR2: MNHNY, SVGAGI (reference sequence). The CDR3 bases are TGTGCCAGCAGCCACGGCCCGACAGGAGAACCTTTCTTT. This codes for CASSHGPTGEPFF.

The count of this clone is one. This chain joins TRBV4-2 and TRBJ2-4, with 11 bases matching TRBD2. Germline V CDR1 and CDR2: LGHNA, YNFKEQ. The CDR3 spans 13 residues. Unmatched junction bases numbered 5, after V lost 1 base and J lost 15 bases. The CDR3 DNA sequence: TGTGCCAGCAGCCAAGCCCCTAGCGGGGGGACGTACTTC. Translated, it gives CASSQAPSGGTYF.

The table lists this clone with a few counts. The chain joins TRBV7-2 to TRBJ1-2; 10 bases align to TRBD1. Unmatched junction bases numbered 8, after V lost 5 bases and J lost 8 bases. Germline V lookup: CDR1 SGHTA, CDR2 FQGNSA. CDR3 length: 14 residues. The CDR3 DNA is TGTGCCAGCAGCCCCATTCGACAGGGGGCGGGCTACACCTTC. Its translation is CASSPIRQGAGYTF.

This clone was recorded once. The CDR3 DNA reads TGTGCCAGCAGCCCCCCTCCCGGGACTGGCGGGGAGCAGTTCTTC. This gives the protein CASSPPPGTGGEQFF. The J gene is TRBJ2-1, the V gene TRBV3-1 (or the pseudogene TRBV3-2); D is possibly TRBD2 (6 bases). Trimming took off 4 bases at V and 10 bases at J, with 20 bases between the two ends. This CDR3 comprises 15 residues. The germline V gene has CDR1 LGHDT and CDR2 YNNKEL (reference sequence).

The chain recombines TRBV5-1 with TRBJ2-1; weak D call: TRBD2 (5 bases). Germline V lookup: CDR1 SGHRS, CDR2 YFSETQ. This CDR3 comprises 14 residues. V was cut by 3 bases and J by 9 bases, with 16 bases left in between. CDR3: CASSYDYQSFEQFF. CDR3 sequence (DNA): TGCGCCAGCAGCTACGACTACCAAAGTTTTGAGCAGTTCTTC. The variable domain in full, with the rest retrieved from reference TRBV5-1 and TRBJ2-1, is KAGVTQTPRYLIKTRGQQVTLSCSPISGHRSVSWYQQTPGQGLQFLFEYFSETQRNKGNFPGRFSGRQFSNSRSEMNVSTLELGDSALYLCASSYDYQSFEQFFGPGTRLTVL.

This clone was detected once. V and J are TRBV11-2 and TRBJ1-1; 7 nucleotides agree with TRBD1. CDR3 size: 15 residues. CDR1 SGHAT and CDR2 FQNNGV come from the germline V gene. Losses at the gene ends were 1 base for V and 2 bases for J; bases not matched to a gene: 4. This CDR3 is CASSLAYRGNTEAFF. The CDR3 DNA is TGTGCCAGCAGCTTAGCTTACAGGGGAAACACTGAAGCTTTCTTT.

V is TRBV7-2 and J is TRBJ2-2, with no clear D. Trimming stripped 3 bases from V and 6 bases from J, with 5 bases between. The CDR3 contains 12 residues. Germline values: CDR1 SGHTA, CDR2 FQGNSA. The CDR3 DNA is TGTGCCAGCAGCTTCAGCGCCGGGGAGCTGTTTTTT. It translates to CASSFSAGELFF. The entire variable domain, with the rest obtained from reference TRBV7-2 and TRBJ2-2, is as follows: GAGVSQSPSNKVTEKGKDVELRCDPISGHTALYWYRQSLGQGLEFLIYFQGNSAPDKSGLPSDRFSAERTGGSVSTLTIQRTQQEDSAVYLCASSFSAGELFFGEGSRLTVL.

This clone was observed a single time. J is TRBJ2-7 and V is TRBV2, with TRBD1 identical over 8 bases. There are 15 residues in the CDR3. Trimming cost V 6 bases and J 0 bases; bases outside gene matches: 7. Germline loops: CDR1 SNHLY, CDR2 FYNNEI. CDR3: CASRERTGTSYEQYF. The CDR3 DNA is TGTGCCAGCAGGGAGAGGACAGGGACCTCCTACGAGCAGTACTTC.

This clone was found once. V gene TRBV29-1 combines with J gene TRBJ1-3; 7 bases map to TRBD1. V shed 5 bases and J 3 bases; nucleotides not matched to a gene: 4. The CDR3 is made up of 13 amino acids. Per the germline V gene, CDR1 is SQVTM and CDR2 is ANQGSEA. CDR3 loop: CSVLTGVGNTIYF. The CDR3 nucleotides are TGCAGCGTTCTAACAGGGGTTGGAAACACCATATATTTT.

The chain is built from TRBV5-1 and TRBJ2-7; tentative D call: TRBD2 (6 bases). Germline V lookup: CDR1 SGHRS, CDR2 YFSETQ. The V and J ends lost 2 bases and 2 bases respectively, with 11 bases between them. The CDR3 is 14 residues long. CDR3 loop: CASSFGGSPYEQYF. CDR3 coding DNA: TGCGCCAGCAGCTTTGGGGGGAGCCCCTACGAGCAGTACTTC.

There are a few counts of this clone. The gene calls are TRBV3-1 (or the pseudogene TRBV3-2) and TRBJ2-3; 7 bases are shared with TRBD2. With V trimmed by 3 bases and J by 5 bases, 11 bases remained unmatched. Germline lookup yields CDR1 LGHDT and CDR2 YNNKEL (reference sequence). This CDR3 region has 16 residues. The CDR3 protein is CASSQGGGPGRDTQYF. CDR3 coding DNA: TGTGCCAGCAGCCAGGGGGGAGGGCCTGGGAGAGATACGCAGTATTTT.

V is TRBV7-9 and J is TRBJ2-5; 11 nucleotides line up with TRBD2. Germline V CDR1 and CDR2: SEHNR, FQNEAQ (reference sequence). The V segment lost 5 bases and the J segment 5 bases; nucleotides outside the gene matches: 7. CDR3 length: 15 residues. This CDR3 is CASSPGTSGSETQYF. The CDR3 DNA reads as TGTGCCAGCAGCCCCGGGACTAGCGGATCGGAGACCCAGTACTTC.

This chain links TRBV6-4 with TRBJ1-2, with TRBD1 matching over 10 bases. J gave up 8 bases and V 6 bases, and 9 bases lay outside the gene matches. This CDR3 is built from 14 residues. Germline lookup yields CDR1 MRHNA and CDR2 SNTAGT. The CDR3 protein is CASRPSGTGDGYTF. In nucleotides, the CDR3 is TGTGCCAGCAGGCCCTCCGGGACAGGGGACGGCTACACCTTC.

This sequence joins TRBV11-2 and TRBJ2-3, with 7 bases that match TRBD2. J was trimmed by 2 bases and V by 5 bases; bases with no gene match: 1. The CDR3 is 13 amino acids. Per germline, CDR1 SGHAT and CDR2 FQNNGV. The CDR3 DNA reads as TGTGCCAGCAGCCGGGACTACACAGATACGCAGTATTTT. Its protein is CASSRDYTDTQYF.

V is TRBV18 and J is TRBJ2-7; a possible D gene is TRBD1 (5 bases). This CDR3 is 17 amino acids long. The germline CDR1 and CDR2 sequences are KGHSH and LQKENI. The V end lost 3 bases, the J end lost 2 bases, and 20 bases lay between the germline ends. CDR3 nucleotide sequence: TGTGCCAGCTCACCCGCCGTCTTGACAGTTCGCACCTACGAGCAGTACTTC. It is translated as CASSPAVLTVRTYEQYF.

This clone was seen more than once but under ten times. This chain joins TRBV18 and TRBJ1-4; D is unresolved. Germline V gene sequence: CDR1 KGHSH, CDR2 LQKENI. The CDR3 is made up of 14 amino acids. With 3 bases removed from V and 8 bases from J, the gap between germline ends came to 13 bases. The CDR3 here is CASSPERVWEKLFF. The CDR3, as DNA: TGTGCCAGCTCACCTGAGAGGGTTTGGGAAAAACTGTTTTTT.